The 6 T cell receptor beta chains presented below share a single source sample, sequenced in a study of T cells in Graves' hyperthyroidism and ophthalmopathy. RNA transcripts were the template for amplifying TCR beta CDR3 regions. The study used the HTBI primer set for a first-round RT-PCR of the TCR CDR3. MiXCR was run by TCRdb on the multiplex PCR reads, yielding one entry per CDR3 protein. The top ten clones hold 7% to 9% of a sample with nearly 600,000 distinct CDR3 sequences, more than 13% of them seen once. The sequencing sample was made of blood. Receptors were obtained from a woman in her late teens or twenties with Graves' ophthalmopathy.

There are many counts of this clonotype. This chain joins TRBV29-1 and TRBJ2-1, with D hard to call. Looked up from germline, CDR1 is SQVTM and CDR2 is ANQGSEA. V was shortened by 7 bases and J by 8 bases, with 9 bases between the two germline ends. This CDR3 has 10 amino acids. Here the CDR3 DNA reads TGCAGCGCCCACACCCATGAGCAGTTCTTC. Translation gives CSAHTHEQFF.

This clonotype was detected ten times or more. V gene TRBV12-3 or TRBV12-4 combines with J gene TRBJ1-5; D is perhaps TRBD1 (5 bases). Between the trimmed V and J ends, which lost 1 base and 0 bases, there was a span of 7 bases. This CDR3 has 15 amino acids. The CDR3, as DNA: TGTGCCAGCAGTTTAGACAGGTCTAGCAATCAGCCCCAGCATTTT. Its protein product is CASSLDRSSNQPQHF.

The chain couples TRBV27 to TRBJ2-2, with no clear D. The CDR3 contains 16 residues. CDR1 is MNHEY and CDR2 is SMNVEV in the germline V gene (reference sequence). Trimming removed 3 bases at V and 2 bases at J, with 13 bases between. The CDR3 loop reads CASSFASGLNTGELFF. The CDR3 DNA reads TGTGCCAGCAGTTTTGCCTCGGGCCTAAACACCGGGGAGCTGTTTTTT.

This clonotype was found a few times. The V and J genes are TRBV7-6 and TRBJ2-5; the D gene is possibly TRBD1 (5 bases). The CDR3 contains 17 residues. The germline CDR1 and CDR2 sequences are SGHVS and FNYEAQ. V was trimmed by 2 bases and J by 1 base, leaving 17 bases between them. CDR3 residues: CASSLRGTPNIQETQYF. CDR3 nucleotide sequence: TGTGCCAGCAGCTTAAGGGGAACCCCCAACATCCAAGAGACCCAGTACTTC.

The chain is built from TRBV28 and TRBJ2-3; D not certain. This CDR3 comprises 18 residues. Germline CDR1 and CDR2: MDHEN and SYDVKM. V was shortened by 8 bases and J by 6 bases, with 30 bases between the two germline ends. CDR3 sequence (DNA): TGTGCCAGCTCACCCCCCGCAAGACCCCCGCGAACGACGGATACGCAGTATTTT. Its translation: CASSPPARPPRTTDTQYF.

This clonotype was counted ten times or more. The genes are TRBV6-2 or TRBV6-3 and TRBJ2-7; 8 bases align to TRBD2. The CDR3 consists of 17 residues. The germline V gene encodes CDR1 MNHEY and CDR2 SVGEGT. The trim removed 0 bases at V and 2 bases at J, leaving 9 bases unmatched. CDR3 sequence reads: CASSYSIATSETYEQYF. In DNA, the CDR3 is TGTGCCAGCAGTTACTCTATTGCGACTAGCGAAACCTACGAGCAGTACTTC.